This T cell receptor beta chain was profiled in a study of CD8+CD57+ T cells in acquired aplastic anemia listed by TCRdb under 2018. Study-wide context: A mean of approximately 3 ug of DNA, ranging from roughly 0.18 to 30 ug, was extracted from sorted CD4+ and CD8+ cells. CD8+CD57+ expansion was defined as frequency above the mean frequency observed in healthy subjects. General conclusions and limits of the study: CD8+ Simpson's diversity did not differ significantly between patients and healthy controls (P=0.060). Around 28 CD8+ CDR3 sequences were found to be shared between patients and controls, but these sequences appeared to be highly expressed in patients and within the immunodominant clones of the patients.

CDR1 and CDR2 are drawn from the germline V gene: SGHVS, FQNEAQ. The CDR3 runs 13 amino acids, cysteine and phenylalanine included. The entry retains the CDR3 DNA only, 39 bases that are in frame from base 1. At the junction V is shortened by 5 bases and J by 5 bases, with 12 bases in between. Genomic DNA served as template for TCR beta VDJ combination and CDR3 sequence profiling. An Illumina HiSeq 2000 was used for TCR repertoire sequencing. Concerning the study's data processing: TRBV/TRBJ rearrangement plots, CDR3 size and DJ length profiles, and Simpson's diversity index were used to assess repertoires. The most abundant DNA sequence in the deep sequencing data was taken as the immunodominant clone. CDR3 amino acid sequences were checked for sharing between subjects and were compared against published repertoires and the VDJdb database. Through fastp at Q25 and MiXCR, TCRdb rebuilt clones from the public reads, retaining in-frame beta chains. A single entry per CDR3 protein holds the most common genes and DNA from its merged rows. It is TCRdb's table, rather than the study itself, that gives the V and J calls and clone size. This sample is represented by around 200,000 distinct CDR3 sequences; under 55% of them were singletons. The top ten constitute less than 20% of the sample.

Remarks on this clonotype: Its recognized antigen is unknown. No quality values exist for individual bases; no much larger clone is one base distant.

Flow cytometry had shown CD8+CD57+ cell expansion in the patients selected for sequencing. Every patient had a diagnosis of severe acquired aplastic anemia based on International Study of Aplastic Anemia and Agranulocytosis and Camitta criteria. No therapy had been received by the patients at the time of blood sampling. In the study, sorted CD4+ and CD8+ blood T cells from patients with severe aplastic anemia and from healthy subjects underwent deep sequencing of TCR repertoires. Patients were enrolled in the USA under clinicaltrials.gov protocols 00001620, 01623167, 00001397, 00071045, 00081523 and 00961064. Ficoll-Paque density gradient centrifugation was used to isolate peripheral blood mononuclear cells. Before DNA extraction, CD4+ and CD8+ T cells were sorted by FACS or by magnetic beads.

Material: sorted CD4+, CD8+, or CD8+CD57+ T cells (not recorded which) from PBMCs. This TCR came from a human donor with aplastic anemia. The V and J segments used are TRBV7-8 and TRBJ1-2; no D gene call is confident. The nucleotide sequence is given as TGTGCCAGCAGCCGCGAGCAACTATATGGCTACACCTTC. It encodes CASSREQLYGYTF.